This record looks at one TCR beta chain sequence and its context. This specimen belongs to a study of blood T cell repertoires in COVID-19. Study-level background: The samples span acute and convalescent COVID-19 from the United States, Italy and Spain. Sample material is recorded as cDNA or gDNA derived from T cells, B-cell-depleted T cells, or PBMCs.

Unmatched junction bases numbered 5, after V lost 1 base and J lost 5 bases. Germline CDR1 SGHTA, CDR2 FQGNSA. The CDR3 spans 14 residues. As processed by the authors: Reference gene primer amplification gave estimated nucleated cell counts. The repertoire was sequenced with immunoSEQ multiplex PCR; TCRdb's copy has only in-frame clones and lacks some. The V and J calls and clone size were taken over from that table, and D and trimming were inferred from the DNA. The sample has 200,000 to 250,000 clones; roughly 80% are singletons. This receptor was taken from a woman younger than 30 with acute or convalescent COVID-19. The V call is TRBV7-2, the J call TRBJ2-7; 7 nucleotides agree with TRBD2. The sample was peripheral blood. CDR3 sequence: CASSLGPSGNEQYF. DNA of the CDR3: TGTGCCAGCAGCTTAGGGCCCAGCGGGAACGAGCAGTACTTC.